A selection of T cell receptor beta chains follows, all from one sample in a study of blood T cell repertoires in COVID-19. Assay used: immunoSEQ multiplex PCR; TCRdb lists only in-frame clones, some missing. Among some 140,000 clones, around 80% were seen once, and the ten largest hold 2% to 3%. Sequenced sample: PBMCs or T cells enriched from blood (not recorded which). These receptor sequences come from a man between 40 and 49 years old with acute COVID-19. Both conserved end residues are part of each CDR3. Fields, in order: V gene, D gene, J gene, clone size, CDR3 DNA, CDR3 protein. The D gene is left open where the match is weak. A row's size may be missing; if present it is once, few, many or a size class.

V gene: TRBV9; D gene: TRBD2; J gene: TRBJ2-3; clone size: .; CDR3 DNA: TGTGCCAGCAGCCCCCGCCTAGCGGGAACAGATACGCAGTATTTT; CDR3 protein: CASSPRLAGTDTQYF
V gene: TRBV5-6; D gene: TRBD1; J gene: TRBJ1-2; clone size: .; CDR3 DNA: TGTGCCAGCAGCTTGGGGTCGGGACAGGGATATGGGGGCTACACCTTC; CDR3 protein: CASSLGSGQGYGGYTF
V gene: TRBV23-1; D gene: .; J gene: TRBJ1-6; clone size: .; CDR3 DNA: TGCGCCAGCCGAGAGGGGGGGGGCTCACCCCTCCACTTT; CDR3 protein: CASREGGGSPLHF
V gene: TRBV10-1; D gene: TRBD1; J gene: TRBJ1-1; clone size: .; CDR3 DNA: TGCGCCAGCAGTGACCACAGGGGCGGGGGGTACACTGAAGCTTTCTTT; CDR3 protein: CASSDHRGGGYTEAFF
V gene: TRBV19; D gene: .; J gene: TRBJ1-3; clone size: .; CDR3 DNA: TGTGCCAGTAGTGCGGACAGCAGCTCTGGAAACACCATATATTTT; CDR3 protein: CASSADSSSGNTIYF
V gene: TRBV24-1; D gene: TRBD1; J gene: TRBJ1-2; clone size: .; CDR3 DNA: TGTGCCACCAGTGAGCCGGGACAGGGGGTAGGCTACACCTTC; CDR3 protein: CATSEPGQGVGYTF
V gene: TRBV25-1; D gene: .; J gene: TRBJ2-3; clone size: .; CDR3 DNA: TGTGCCAGCAGTGAATGGGGGGGCATATCAGATACGCAGTATTTT; CDR3 protein: CASSEWGGISDTQYF
V gene: TRBV25-1; D gene: TRBD2; J gene: TRBJ2-5; clone size: .; CDR3 DNA: TGTGCCAGCAGTGAATCCCTGGCAAGCGGGGGACCTCAAGAGACCCAGTACTTC; CDR3 protein: CASSESLASGGPQETQYF
V gene: TRBV7-2; D gene: .; J gene: TRBJ1-5; clone size: .; CDR3 DNA: TGTGCCAGCACCCTCGGGGGGGACCAGCCCCAGCATTTT; CDR3 protein: CASTLGGDQPQHF
V gene: TRBV11-3; D gene: .; J gene: TRBJ2-3; clone size: .; CDR3 DNA: TGTGCCAGCAGCGCAGCCCGAGGCAGAGATACGCAGTATTTT; CDR3 protein: CASSAARGRDTQYF
V gene: TRBV24-1; D gene: .; J gene: TRBJ2-3; clone size: .; CDR3 DNA: TGTGCCACCTCAGACGCGGGGCGCACAGATACGCAGTATTTT; CDR3 protein: CATSDAGRTDTQYF
V gene: TRBV2; D gene: .; J gene: TRBJ1-6; clone size: many; CDR3 DNA: TGTGCCAGCAGTTCCGTGGGGGCTAATTCACCCCTCCACTTT; CDR3 protein: CASSSVGANSPLHF
V gene: TRBV5-4; D gene: .; J gene: TRBJ1-2; clone size: .; CDR3 DNA: TGTGCCAGCAGCTATGACAGAGCCGGCAGGGGTGGCTACACCTTC; CDR3 protein: CASSYDRAGRGGYTF
V gene: TRBV6-1; D gene: .; J gene: TRBJ1-2; clone size: .; CDR3 DNA: TGTGCCAGCAGTGTTACGGCGGCGGGACTTAACTATGGCTACACCTTC; CDR3 protein: CASSVTAAGLNYGYTF
V gene: TRBV24-1; D gene: TRBD1; J gene: TRBJ2-2; clone size: .; CDR3 DNA: TGTGCCACCAGTGACGACAGGGACACCGGGGAGCTGTTTTTT; CDR3 protein: CATSDDRDTGELFF
V gene: TRBV14; D gene: TRBD1; J gene: TRBJ1-3; clone size: .; CDR3 DNA: TGTGCCAGCAGCCAAGAAGGGACAGTCTCTGGAAACACCATATATTTT; CDR3 protein: CASSQEGTVSGNTIYF
V gene: TRBV9; D gene: TRBD2; J gene: TRBJ2-7; clone size: .; CDR3 DNA: TGTGCCAGCAGCAGTAGCGGGTCCGCGTACGAGCAGTACTTC; CDR3 protein: CASSSSGSAYEQYF
V gene: TRBV6-6; D gene: .; J gene: TRBJ2-7; clone size: .; CDR3 DNA: TGTGCCAGCAGCCCCTCGGGGGAGCAGTACTTC; CDR3 protein: CASSPSGEQYF
V gene: TRBV24-1; D gene: TRBD1; J gene: TRBJ2-3; clone size: .; CDR3 DNA: TGTGCCACCGAGGGGGCGGCCACAGATACGCAGTATTTT; CDR3 protein: CATEGAATDTQYF
V gene: TRBV5-5; D gene: .; J gene: TRBJ1-4; clone size: few; CDR3 DNA: TGTGCCAGCAGCCTTAATGAAAAACTGTTTTTT; CDR3 protein: CASSLNEKLFF
V gene: TRBV6-5; D gene: TRBD1; J gene: TRBJ1-1; clone size: .; CDR3 DNA: TGTGCCAGCAGTTACTGGGCCGGGACAGGGGGAACTGAAGCTTTCTTT; CDR3 protein: CASSYWAGTGGTEAFF
V gene: TRBV28; D gene: TRBD2; J gene: TRBJ2-5; clone size: few; CDR3 DNA: TGTGCCACCGCCGGGGGGGCCCTTAAAGAGACCCAGTACTTC; CDR3 protein: CATAGGALKETQYF
V gene: TRBV7-8; D gene: .; J gene: TRBJ2-5; clone size: .; CDR3 DNA: TGTGCCAGCAGCTTACTAGTTCCACCGGAAGAGACCCAGTACTTC; CDR3 protein: CASSLLVPPEETQYF
V gene: TRBV5-5; D gene: .; J gene: TRBJ2-1; clone size: few; CDR3 DNA: TGTGCCAGCAGCTTGGCCGACGGGTATGGAGAGCAGTTCTTC; CDR3 protein: CASSLADGYGEQFF
V gene: TRBV5-1; D gene: .; J gene: TRBJ1-5; clone size: once; CDR3 DNA: TGCGCCAGCAGCTTGGAAGGTAACAGGGAGCAGCCCCAGCATTTT; CDR3 protein: CASSLEGNREQPQHF
V gene: TRBV5-4; D gene: .; J gene: TRBJ2-6; clone size: once; CDR3 DNA: TGTGCCAGCAGCTTGGGGGGCGCGTCAGGGGCCAACGTCCTGACTTTC; CDR3 protein: CASSLGGASGANVLTF
V gene: TRBV6-5; D gene: .; J gene: TRBJ1-1; clone size: .; CDR3 DNA: TGTGCCAGCAGTTACCATGGACGGGGAAACACTGAAGCTTTCTTT; CDR3 protein: CASSYHGRGNTEAFF
V gene: TRBV7-2; D gene: .; J gene: TRBJ1-5; clone size: .; CDR3 DNA: TGTGCCAGCAGCTTCCCGGGTAAGAATAGCAATCAGCCCCAGCATTTT; CDR3 protein: CASSFPGKNSNQPQHF
V gene: TRBV27; D gene: .; J gene: TRBJ2-7; clone size: .; CDR3 DNA: TGTGCCAGCAGTTTAGATTGGCGGCCCACCTACGAGCAGTACTTC; CDR3 protein: CASSLDWRPTYEQYF
V gene: TRBV10-3; D gene: TRBD2; J gene: TRBJ2-7; clone size: .; CDR3 DNA: TGTGCCATCAGTGACGGACTAGCGGGCCTCTACGAGCAGTACTTC; CDR3 protein: CAISDGLAGLYEQYF
V gene: TRBV19; D gene: .; J gene: TRBJ1-1; clone size: .; CDR3 DNA: TGTGCCAGTAAATCTAACAGGGACACTGAAGCTTTCTTT; CDR3 protein: CASKSNRDTEAFF
V gene: TRBV6-5; D gene: .; J gene: TRBJ1-5; clone size: .; CDR3 DNA: TGTGCCAGCAGTACCTCCGGGGGGGGACAGCCCCAGCATTTT; CDR3 protein: CASSTSGGGQPQHF
V gene: TRBV12-5; D gene: .; J gene: TRBJ2-1; clone size: once; CDR3 DNA: TGTGCTAGTGGGGGTAGCGGAGTCCTTAATGAGCAGTTCTTC; CDR3 protein: CASGGSGVLNEQFF
V gene: TRBV19; D gene: TRBD1; J gene: TRBJ1-2; clone size: .; CDR3 DNA: TGTGCCAGTGCAGGGGGCGATGGCTACACCTTC; CDR3 protein: CASAGGDGYTF
V gene: TRBV4-2; D gene: .; J gene: TRBJ2-2; clone size: .; CDR3 DNA: TGTGCCAGCAGCCTCGCGACCGGGGAGCTGTTTTTT; CDR3 protein: CASSLATGELFF
V gene: TRBV6-5; D gene: .; J gene: TRBJ1-5; clone size: .; CDR3 DNA: TGTGCCAGCAGCATCAGGGGTGAGGGCCAGCCCCAGCATTTT; CDR3 protein: CASSIRGEGQPQHF
V gene: TRBV30; D gene: TRBD2; J gene: TRBJ2-7; clone size: .; CDR3 DNA: TGTGCCTGGAGGACGGGGGGGCCCGAGCAGTACTTC; CDR3 protein: CAWRTGGPEQYF
V gene: TRBV5-1; D gene: .; J gene: TRBJ2-3; clone size: once; CDR3 DNA: TGCGCCAGCAGCTTAGACGGTCCCCCGGGGGATACGCAGTATTTT; CDR3 protein: CASSLDGPPGDTQYF